Each of the 9 T cell receptor beta chains below was sequenced from the same sample in a study of control samples from healthy donors and cancer patients. The table came from immunoSEQ multiplex PCR; TCRdb's copy has only in-frame clones and leaves some out. The sample lists about 92,000 clones; approximately 78% were seen once. Sequencing was done on a sample of blood. These receptors were taken from a woman aged 55-70 years in good health.

V is TRBV29-1 and J is TRBJ1-3, with TRBD1 as a possible D gene (5 bases). The V gene's germline CDR1 is SQVTM and CDR2 ANQGSEA. Between the trimmed V and J ends, which lost 3 bases and 3 bases, there was a span of 15 bases. The CDR3 loop spans 15 amino acids. This chain's CDR3 is CSVDTVGGFGNTIYF. The CDR3 DNA reads TGCAGCGTTGACACCGTTGGGGGTTTTGGAAACACCATATATTTT.

This chain uses TRBV10-2 with TRBJ2-2; TRBD2 aligns across 7 bases. Germline V CDR1 and CDR2: WSHSY, SAAADI. CDR3 length: 12 amino acids. The trim removed 7 bases at V and 8 bases at J, leaving 4 bases unmatched. As DNA, the CDR3 is TGCGCCAGCACGCTGCGGGGGGGGGAGCTGTTTTTT. Its translation: CASTLRGGELFF.

The rearrangement links TRBV24-1 to TRBJ2-5; 7 bases are shared with TRBD1. The CDR3 contains 15 residues. V lost 1 base, J lost 5 bases, and 6 bases stayed unmatched. Germline values: CDR1 KGHDR, CDR2 SFDVKD. The CDR3 is CATSDFQTGSETQYF. The CDR3 DNA follows: TGTGCCACCAGTGATTTCCAGACAGGGAGCGAGACCCAGTACTTC.

Here the CDR3 reads CASSLAPGLAINEQFF. DNA of the CDR3: TGTGCCAGCAGCTTGGCGCCGGGACTAGCAATCAATGAGCAGTTCTTC. This chain uses TRBV5-5 with TRBJ2-1, with TRBD2 identical over 9 bases. With V trimmed by 0 bases and J by 6 bases, 7 bases remained unmatched. The CDR3 contains 16 residues. Per germline, CDR1 SGHKS and CDR2 YYEKEE (reference sequence).

This clone turned up a few times. This chain joins TRBV7-2 and TRBJ1-1, with 7 bases matching TRBD1. V dropped 5 bases and J dropped 7; count of bases not matched to a gene: 10. The CDR3 sequence is 14 residues long. Germline loops: CDR1 SGHTA, CDR2 FQGNSA. CDR3 sequence: CASSPDYRGGEAFF. In DNA, the CDR3 is TGTGCCAGCAGCCCAGACTACAGGGGTGGTGAAGCTTTCTTT.

V gene TRBV6-6 combines with J gene TRBJ1-2, with D possibly matching TRBD1 (6 bases). Trimming cost V 0 bases and J 6 bases, with 17 bases left between them. Looked up from germline, CDR1 is MNHNY and CDR2 is SVGAGI (reference sequence). The CDR3 consists of 16 residues. CDR3 sequence (DNA): TGTGCCAGCAGTTACTCGATTCAGGGGAAGGGGGATGGCTACACCTTC. This sequence encodes CASSYSIQGKGDGYTF.

The CDR3 protein is CALGPNTGELFF. CDR3 sequence (DNA): TGTGCCCTTGGACCGAACACCGGGGAGCTGTTTTTT. The chain has TRBV28 and TRBJ2-2, with D unclear. This CDR3 contains 12 residues. V lost 11 bases and J 0 bases, leaving 7 bases between the germline ends. From germline, CDR1 is MDHEN and CDR2 SYDVKM.

This sequence joins TRBV18 and TRBJ1-5; 7 bases line up with TRBD1. CDR1 and CDR2 from the germline V gene are KGHSH and LQKENI. V was clipped by 3 bases and J by 7 bases; unmatched bases: 12. CDR3 length equals 16 residues. For the CDR3, the DNA is TGTGCCAGCTCACCGTCGAGCCTGACAGGGACACAGCCCCAGCATTTT. Protein: CASSPSSLTGTQPQHF.

The chain joins TRBV5-1 to TRBJ2-1, with TRBD1 as a possible D gene (6 bases). Germline loops: CDR1 SGHRS, CDR2 YFSETQ. V was cut by 3 bases and J by 6 bases, with 13 bases left in between. This CDR3 region has 14 residues. CDR3 in amino acids: CASSWTEGFNEQFF. For the CDR3, the DNA is TGCGCCAGCAGCTGGACAGAGGGGTTCAATGAGCAGTTCTTC.